This TCR beta chain was captured by sequencing in a study of T cells in narcolepsy. Repertoires were generated with immunoSEQ multiplex PCR, while TCRdb's copy carries only in-frame clones and drops some. The sample carries 20,000 to 30,000 clones, just over 60% recorded once. The CDR3 extends over 20 amino acids. V lost 3 bases to trimming and J lost 3 bases; unmatched junction nucleotides: 20. The germline V gene encodes CDR1 MDHEN and CDR2 SYDVKM. The sequence was collected from a human donor in good health. V usage is TRBV28 and J usage is TRBJ2-3; 8 bases match TRBD2. Sequences were obtained from memory (CD45RA-) CD4+ T cells from blood. CDR3 sequence reads: CASSLWTTFFGSGGTDTQYF. CDR3 sequence (DNA): TGTGCCAGCAGTTTGTGGACCACTTTCTTCGGGAGCGGGGGAACAGATACGCAGTATTTT.